This T cell receptor (beta chain) was identified during a study of blood T cells in healthy people across ages. Broader study findings: Possibly confounding the expanded clonotype changes was the fact that donor CMV status was unknown.

Next came a second PCR, run for roughly 6 to 11 cycles, which used a sample-barcoded 5' primer along with a J-beta primer mix. Each CDR3 protein gets one entry after TCRdb re-called the 5' RACE reads with MiXCR. The sample holds 1.5 million to 2 million distinct CDR3 sequences; roughly 52% are singletons and the top ten take less than 2.5%. About this clonotype: Its antigen is not known.

The CDR3 loop spans 15 amino acids. In germline, CDR1 is DFQATT, CDR2 SNEGSKA (reference sequence). The V and J ends lost 5 bases and 5 bases, in that order; junction bases with no gene match: 13. This clonotype originated in a woman aged 40 to 50 in good health. Source material: blood. This rearrangement joins TRBV20-1 to TRBJ2-5; 8 bases fit TRBD2. The CDR3 DNA reads as TGCAGTGCTCCCCAAAGACAGGTAGCGGGGGAGACCCAGTACTTC. Its translation: CSAPQRQVAGETQYF.